This TCR beta chain was recovered during a study of blood T cell repertoires in COVID-19. From germline, CDR1 is MNHEY and CDR2 SMNVEV (reference sequence). V was clipped by 6 bases and J by 2 bases; unmatched bases: 7. There are 16 residues in the CDR3. This table comes from immunoSEQ multiplex PCR, and its TCRdb copy is limited to in-frame clones, with some not included. The sample includes tens of thousands of clones, under 90% of them seen just once. The gene calls are TRBV27 and TRBJ2-5; 12 bases align to TRBD2. The origin of this receptor is a man between 65 and 85 years old who had recovered from COVID-19. Input material: peripheral blood. The CDR3 nucleotides read TGTGCCAGCAGGAGACTAGCGGGAGTAGGGCAAGAGACCCAGTACTTC. It encodes CASRRLAGVGQETQYF.